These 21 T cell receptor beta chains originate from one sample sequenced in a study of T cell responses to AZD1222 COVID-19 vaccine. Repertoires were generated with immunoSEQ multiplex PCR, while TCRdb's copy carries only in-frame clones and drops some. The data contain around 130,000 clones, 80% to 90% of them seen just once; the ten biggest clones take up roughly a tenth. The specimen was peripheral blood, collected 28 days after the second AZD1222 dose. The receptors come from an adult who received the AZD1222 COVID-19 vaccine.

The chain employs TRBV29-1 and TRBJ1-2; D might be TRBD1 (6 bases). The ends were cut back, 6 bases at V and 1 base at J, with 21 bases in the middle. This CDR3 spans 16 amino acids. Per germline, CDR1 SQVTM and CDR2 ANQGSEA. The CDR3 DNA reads TGCAGCGTCCTCCCCTTTCGACAGGAGAGTAACTATGGCTACACCTTC. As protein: CSVLPFRQESNYGYTF.

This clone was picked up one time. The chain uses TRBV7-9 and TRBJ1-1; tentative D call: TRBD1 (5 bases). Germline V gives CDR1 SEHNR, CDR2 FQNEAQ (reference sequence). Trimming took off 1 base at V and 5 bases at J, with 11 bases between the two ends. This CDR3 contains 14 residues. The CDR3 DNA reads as TGTGCCAGCAGCTTAGGGCCTTGGGGGACTGAAGCTTTCTTT. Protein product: CASSLGPWGTEAFF.

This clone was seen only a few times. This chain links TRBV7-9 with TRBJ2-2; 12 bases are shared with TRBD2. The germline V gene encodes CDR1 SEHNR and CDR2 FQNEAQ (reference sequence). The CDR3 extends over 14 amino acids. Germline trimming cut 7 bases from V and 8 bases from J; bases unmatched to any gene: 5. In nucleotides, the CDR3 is TGTGCCAGCATGTGGACTAGCGGGGATGGGGAGCTGTTTTTT. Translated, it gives CASMWTSGDGELFF.

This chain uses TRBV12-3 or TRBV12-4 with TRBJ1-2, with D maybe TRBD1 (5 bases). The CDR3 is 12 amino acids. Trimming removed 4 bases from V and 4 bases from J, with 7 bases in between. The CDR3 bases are TGTGCCAGCAGTTCAGGGATCTATGGCTACACCTTC. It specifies CASSSGIYGYTF.

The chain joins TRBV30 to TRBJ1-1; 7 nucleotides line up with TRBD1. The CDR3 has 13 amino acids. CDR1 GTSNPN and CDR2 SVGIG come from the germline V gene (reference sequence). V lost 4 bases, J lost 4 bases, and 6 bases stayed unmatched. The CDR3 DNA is TGTGCCTGGATTGGGCCAGGGGGCACTGAAGCTTTCTTT. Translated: CAWIGPGGTEAFF.

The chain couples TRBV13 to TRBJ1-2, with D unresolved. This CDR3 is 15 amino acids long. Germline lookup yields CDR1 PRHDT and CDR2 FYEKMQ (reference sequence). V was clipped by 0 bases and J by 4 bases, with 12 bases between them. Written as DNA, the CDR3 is TGTGCCAGCAGCTTAGGCCTAATAGTCCTCTATGGCTACACCTTC. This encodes CASSLGLIVLYGYTF.

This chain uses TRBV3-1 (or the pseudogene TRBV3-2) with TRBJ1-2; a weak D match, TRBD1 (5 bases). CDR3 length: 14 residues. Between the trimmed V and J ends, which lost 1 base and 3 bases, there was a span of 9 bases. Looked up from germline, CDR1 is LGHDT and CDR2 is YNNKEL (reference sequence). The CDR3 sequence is CASSQASGYYGYTF. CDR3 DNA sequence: TGTGCCAGCAGCCAAGCTTCAGGGTACTATGGCTACACCTTC.

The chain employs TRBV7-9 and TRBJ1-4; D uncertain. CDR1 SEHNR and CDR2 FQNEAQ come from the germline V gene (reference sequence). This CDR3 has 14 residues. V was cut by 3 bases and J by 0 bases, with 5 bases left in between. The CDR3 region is CASSFEATNEKLFF. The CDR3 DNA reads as TGTGCCAGCAGCTTTGAAGCAACTAATGAAAAACTGTTTTTT.

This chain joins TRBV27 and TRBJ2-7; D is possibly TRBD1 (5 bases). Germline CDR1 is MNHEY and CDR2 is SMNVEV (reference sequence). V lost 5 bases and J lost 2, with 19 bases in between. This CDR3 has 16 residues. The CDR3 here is CASSPTLHPGPYEQYF. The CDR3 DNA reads TGTGCCAGCAGTCCCACTTTACATCCAGGGCCCTACGAGCAGTACTTC.

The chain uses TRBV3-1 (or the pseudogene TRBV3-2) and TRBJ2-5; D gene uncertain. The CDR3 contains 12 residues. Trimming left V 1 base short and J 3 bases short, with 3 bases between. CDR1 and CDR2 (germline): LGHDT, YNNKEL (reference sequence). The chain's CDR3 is CASSQGEETQYF. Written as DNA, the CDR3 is TGTGCCAGCAGCCAAGGGGAAGAGACCCAGTACTTC.

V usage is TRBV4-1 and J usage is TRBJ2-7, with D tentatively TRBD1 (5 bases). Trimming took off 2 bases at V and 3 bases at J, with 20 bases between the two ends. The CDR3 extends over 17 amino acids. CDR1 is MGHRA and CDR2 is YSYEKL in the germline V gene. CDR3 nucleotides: TGCGCCAGCAGCCAATTCCTAGGGGTAGTTTCCAACTACGAGCAGTACTTC. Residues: CASSQFLGVVSNYEQYF.

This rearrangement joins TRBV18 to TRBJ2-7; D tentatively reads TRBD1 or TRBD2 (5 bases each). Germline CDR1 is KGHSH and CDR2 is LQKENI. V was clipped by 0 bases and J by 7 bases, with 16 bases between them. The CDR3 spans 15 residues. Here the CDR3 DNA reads TGTGCCAGCTCACCACCAACCGGGGCTACGGGGGAGCAGTACTTC. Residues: CASSPPTGATGEQYF.

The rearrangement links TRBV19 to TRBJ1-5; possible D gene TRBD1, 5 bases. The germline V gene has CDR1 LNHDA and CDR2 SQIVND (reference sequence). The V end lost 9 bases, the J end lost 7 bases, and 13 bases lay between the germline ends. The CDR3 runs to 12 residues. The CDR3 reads CASRGVGQPQHF. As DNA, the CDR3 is TGTGCCAGCCGAGGGGTGGGGCAGCCCCAGCATTTT. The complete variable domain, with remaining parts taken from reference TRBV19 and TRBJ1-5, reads DGGITQSPKYLFRKEGQNVTLSCEQNLNHDAMYWYRQDPGQGLRLIYYSQIVNDFQKGDIAEGYSVSREKKESFPLTVTSAQKNPTAFYLCASRGVGQPQHFGDGTRLSIL.

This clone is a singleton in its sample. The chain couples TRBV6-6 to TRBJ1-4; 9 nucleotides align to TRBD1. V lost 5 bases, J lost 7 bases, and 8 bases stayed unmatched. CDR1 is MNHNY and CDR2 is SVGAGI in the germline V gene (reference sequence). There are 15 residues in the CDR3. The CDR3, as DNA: TGTGCCAGCAGTGACGGGACAGGGAGAATTGAAAAACTGTTTTTT. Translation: CASSDGTGRIEKLFF.

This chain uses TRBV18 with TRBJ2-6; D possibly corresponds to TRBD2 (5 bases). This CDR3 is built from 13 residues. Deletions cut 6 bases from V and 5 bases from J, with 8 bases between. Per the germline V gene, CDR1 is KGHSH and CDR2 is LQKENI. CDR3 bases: TGTGCCAGCTCTCGGGAAAGGGCCAACGTCCTGACTTTC. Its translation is CASSRERANVLTF.

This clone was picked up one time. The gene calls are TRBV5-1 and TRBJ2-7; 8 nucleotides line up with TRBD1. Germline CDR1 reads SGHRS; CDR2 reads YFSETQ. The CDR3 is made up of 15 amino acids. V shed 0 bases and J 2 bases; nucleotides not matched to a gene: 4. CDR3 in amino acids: CASSLATGETYEQYF. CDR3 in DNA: TGCGCCAGCAGCTTGGCGACAGGGGAAACCTACGAGCAGTACTTC. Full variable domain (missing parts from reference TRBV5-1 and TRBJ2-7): KAGVTQTPRYLIKTRGQQVTLSCSPISGHRSVSWYQQTPGQGLQFLFEYFSETQRNKGNFPGRFSGRQFSNSRSEMNVSTLELGDSALYLCASSLATGETYEQYFGPGTRLTVT.

The CDR3 sequence: CASSPGTAYEQYF. The CDR3 bases are TGTGCCAGCAGTCCGGGGACTGCCTACGAGCAGTACTTC. The chain couples TRBV12-3 or TRBV12-4 to TRBJ2-7; possible D gene TRBD2, 6 bases. The CDR3 covers 13 residues. The V end lost 5 bases, the J end lost 2 bases, and 10 bases lay between the germline ends.

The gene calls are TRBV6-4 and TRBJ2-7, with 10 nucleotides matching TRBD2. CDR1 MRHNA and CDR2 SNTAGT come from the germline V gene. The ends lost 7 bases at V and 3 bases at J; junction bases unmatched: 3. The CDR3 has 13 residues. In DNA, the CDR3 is TGTGCCAGCAATTGGACTAGCGGCTACGAGCAGTACTTC. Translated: CASNWTSGYEQYF.

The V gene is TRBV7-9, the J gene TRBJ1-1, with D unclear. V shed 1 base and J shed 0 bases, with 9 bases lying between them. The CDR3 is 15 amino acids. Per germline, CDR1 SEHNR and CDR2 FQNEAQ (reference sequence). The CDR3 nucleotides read TGTGCCAGCAGCTTAGGGGCAGCCATGAACACTGAAGCTTTCTTT. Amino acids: CASSLGAAMNTEAFF.

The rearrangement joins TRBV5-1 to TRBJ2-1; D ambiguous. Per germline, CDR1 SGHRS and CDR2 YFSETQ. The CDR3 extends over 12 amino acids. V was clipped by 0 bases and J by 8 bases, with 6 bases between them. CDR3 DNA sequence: TGCGCCAGCAGCTTGGTAGCTGATGAGCAGTTCTTC. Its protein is CASSLVADEQFF.

In DNA form, the CDR3 reads TGTGCCAGCAGCCAAGCCCAGGTCACTGAAGCTTTCTTT. Residues: CASSQAQVTEAFF. The chain has TRBV4-2 and TRBJ1-1; D gene unclear. V was shortened by 1 base and J by 4 bases, with 7 bases between the two germline ends. Germline V gene sequence: CDR1 LGHNA, CDR2 YNFKEQ. This CDR3 is built from 13 residues.